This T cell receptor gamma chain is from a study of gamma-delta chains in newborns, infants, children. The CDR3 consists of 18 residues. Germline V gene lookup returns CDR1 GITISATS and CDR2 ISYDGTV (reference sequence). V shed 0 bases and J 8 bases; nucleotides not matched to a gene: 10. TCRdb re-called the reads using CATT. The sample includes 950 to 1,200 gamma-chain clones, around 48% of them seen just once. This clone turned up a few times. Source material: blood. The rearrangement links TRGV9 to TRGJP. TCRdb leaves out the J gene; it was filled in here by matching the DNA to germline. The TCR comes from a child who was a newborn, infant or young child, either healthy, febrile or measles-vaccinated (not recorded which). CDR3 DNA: TGTGCCTTGTGGGAGGTGCACCCTGTGAAGTTGGGCAAAAAAATCAAGGTATTT. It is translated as CALWEVHPVKLGKKIKVF.